A single sample gave rise to the 2 T cell receptor beta chains below, sequenced in a study of shared clonotypes between healthy human individuals. Measured with immunoSEQ multiplex PCR; TCRdb has only the in-frame clones, and not every one. The sample shows 950,000 to 1,300,000 clones, around 74% of them seen only once. What was sequenced was memory CD4+ T cells sorted from blood. Documented subset: CD45RA-negative fraction. Source of these receptors: a man aged 18 to 35 in good health.

V and J are TRBV5-1 and TRBJ1-1; D call uncertain. Germline assignment: CDR1 SGHRS and CDR2 YFSETQ. The CDR3 is 13 amino acids. V lost 0 bases and J 1 base, leaving 4 bases between the germline ends. Here the CDR3 reads CASSLAKNTEAFF. The DNA for the CDR3 is TGCGCCAGCAGCTTGGCAAAGAACACTGAAGCTTTCTTT.

V usage is TRBV6-1 and J usage is TRBJ1-4, with TRBD1 matching 10 bases. Trimming removed 7 bases from V and 6 bases from J; junction bases left unmatched: 8. The CDR3 is made up of 15 amino acids. Germline V gives CDR1 MNHNS, CDR2 SASEGT. The CDR3 sequence is CASTLTGGFDEKLFF. The CDR3 DNA reads TGTGCCAGCACACTGACAGGGGGCTTTGATGAAAAACTGTTTTTT.